Sequencing of this T cell receptor beta chain was carried out in a study of identical twins. Via MiXCR, TCRdb re-called the 5' RACE reads, giving one row per CDR3 protein. Here the sample spans around 1.7 million distinct CDR3 sequences, around a third being singletons. This CDR3 contains 15 residues. V lost 6 bases, J lost 5 bases, and 10 bases stayed unmatched. Per germline, CDR1 MGHRA and CDR2 YSYEKL. Overall study results and limits: The authors noted that invariant MAIT and iNKT cells could partly confound zero-insertion analyses.

In regard to this clonotype: Its specificity is not known.

Every one of the donors was a healthy Caucasian. The sample taken for sequencing was cord blood. The TCR comes from a newborn girl in good health. The V gene is TRBV4-1, the J gene TRBJ1-2; 9 positions match TRBD1. The CDR3 here is CASSRDEGQGYGYTF. CDR3 DNA: TGCGCCAGCAGTAGGGATGAGGGACAGGGATATGGCTACACCTTC.